The sequence of this T cell receptor beta chain was determined in a study of identical twins. This clonotype was seen a few times. The antigen remains undetermined. Each donor (without exception) was a healthy Caucasian. The CDR3 covers 14 residues. V shed 3 bases and J 3 bases; nucleotides not matched to a gene: 5. Germline-derived CDR1 and CDR2 are DFQATT and SNEGSKA (reference sequence). Study outcomes and limitations: Diverse VJ usage suggested most zero-insertion clonotypes were not invariant T cells.

A universal primer site was incorporated via template switching, and the cDNA contained unique molecular identifiers. TCRdb redid the calling of the 5' RACE reads with MiXCR, one entry per CDR3 protein. The sample has about 890,000 distinct CDR3 sequences, approximately 13% seen once. This same sample was also taken into another study, of yellow fever vaccine responses in identical twins.

Sample: PBMCs. The chain links TRBV20-1 to TRBJ2-1; 7 bases agree with TRBD2. This clonotype was obtained from a young woman in good health. In nucleotides, the CDR3 is TGCAGTGCTAGGTACGGGGAGGGCTACAATGAGCAGTTCTTC. As protein: CSARYGEGYNEQFF.